Below are 9 T cell receptor beta chains sequenced from a single sample in a study of cytomegalovirus exposure and HLA in healthy donors. Both 60 Vbeta primers and 13 Jbeta primers went into the PCR. Produced via immunoSEQ multiplex PCR; TCRdb's table is partial and in-frame only. Among about 190,000 clones, approximately 85% were seen once, and the ten largest hold under 0.9%. Sequenced sample: PBMCs. Source of these receptors: a woman under 30 in good health and CMV-seronegative.

The rearrangement joins TRBV19 to TRBJ1-1; a possible D gene is TRBD1 (5 bases). Deletions cut 3 bases from V and 1 base from J, with 6 bases between. In germline, CDR1 is LNHDA, CDR2 SQIVND (reference sequence). CDR3 length equals 13 residues. CDR3 nucleotides: TGTGCCAGTAGTATTGGGGCGAACACTGAAGCTTTCTTT. Amino acids: CASSIGANTEAFF.

A single count supports this clone. The V gene is TRBV7-9, the J gene TRBJ1-4; 9 nucleotides match TRBD1. The CDR3 extends over 17 amino acids. Trimming cost V 2 bases and J 5 bases; bases outside gene matches: 9. CDR1 is SEHNR and CDR2 is FQNEAQ in the germline V gene (reference sequence). The CDR3 nucleotides are TGTGCCAGCAGCTTACTTGGACAGGGGCACTTAAATGAAAAACTGTTTTTT. As protein: CASSLLGQGHLNEKLFF.

This chain uses TRBV9 with TRBJ2-3, with D possibly being TRBD1 (5 bases). V dropped 2 bases and J dropped 4 bases, with 11 bases sitting between them. Germline-derived CDR1 and CDR2 are SGDLS and YYNGEE. There are 14 residues in the CDR3. The CDR3 sequence: CASSVSGYADTQYF. The CDR3 DNA sequence: TGTGCCAGCAGCGTTTCAGGGTATGCAGATACGCAGTATTTT.

The chain has TRBV11-2 and TRBJ2-5; 8 positions match TRBD1. CDR3 length: 15 amino acids. Germline CDR1 reads SGHAT; CDR2 reads FQNNGV. V shed 5 bases and J 3 bases; nucleotides not matched to a gene: 8. The CDR3 is CASSPRSGGEETQYF. Here the CDR3 DNA reads TGTGCCAGCAGCCCCCGGTCAGGGGGCGAAGAGACCCAGTACTTC.

The rearrangement uses TRBV5-1 and TRBJ2-6; 9 bases agree with TRBD1. Germline CDR1 SGHRS, CDR2 YFSETQ. This CDR3 comprises 17 residues. V lost 4 bases and J lost 0; bases outside the gene matches: 5. The CDR3 DNA is TGCGCCAGCAGCGGGACAGGGCTAGCCTCTGGGGCCAACGTCCTGACTTTC. Translation gives CASSGTGLASGANVLTF.

This chain joins TRBV30 and TRBJ1-2; 12 bases agree with TRBD1. The V and J ends lost 0 bases and 8 bases, in that order; junction bases with no gene match: 1. Germline-derived CDR1 and CDR2 are GTSNPN and SVGIG (reference sequence). The CDR3 contains 13 residues. The CDR3: CAWSVGTGGGYTF. DNA of the CDR3: TGTGCCTGGAGTGTTGGGACAGGGGGCGGCTACACCTTC. The full variable domain, rest sourced from reference TRBV30 and TRBJ1-2, is SQTIHQWPATLVQPVGSPLSLECTVEGTSNPNLYWYRQAAGRGLQLLFYSVGIGQISSEVPQNLSASRPQDRQFILSSKKLLLSDSGFYLCAWSVGTGGGYTFGSGTRLTVV.

The count of this clone is one. V and J are TRBV15 and TRBJ2-7, with 8 bases identical to TRBD1. J lost 5 bases, V lost 6 bases, and 9 bases had no gene match. The CDR3 extends over 14 amino acids. The germline gives CDR1 LNHNV, CDR2 YYDKDF (reference sequence). The CDR3 sequence: CATRAVLTGDEQYF. The CDR3 region has the DNA TGTGCCACCAGGGCCGTGTTGACAGGGGACGAGCAGTACTTC.

This chain joins TRBV5-6 and TRBJ2-1, with TRBD2 identical over 9 bases. Germline CDR1 and CDR2: SGHDT and YYEEEE. The junction had 19 bases not matched to a gene; V was cut back by 4 bases and J by 8 bases. The CDR3 is made up of 18 amino acids. CDR3 in DNA: TGTGCCAGCAGCCCCGCGTGGGTAGCGGGAGAGGGGAGCGATGAGCAGTTCTTC. Translating it yields CASSPAWVAGEGSDEQFF.

The rearrangement joins TRBV27 to TRBJ2-7; weak D call: TRBD2 (6 bases). CDR1 and CDR2 (germline): MNHEY, SMNVEV (reference sequence). Trimming removed 1 base at V and 2 bases at J, with 12 bases between. CDR3 length: 15 residues. The DNA for the CDR3 is TGTGCCAGCAGTTTATTAACGGGAGAGGCCTACGAGCAGTACTTC. Its protein product is CASSLLTGEAYEQYF.